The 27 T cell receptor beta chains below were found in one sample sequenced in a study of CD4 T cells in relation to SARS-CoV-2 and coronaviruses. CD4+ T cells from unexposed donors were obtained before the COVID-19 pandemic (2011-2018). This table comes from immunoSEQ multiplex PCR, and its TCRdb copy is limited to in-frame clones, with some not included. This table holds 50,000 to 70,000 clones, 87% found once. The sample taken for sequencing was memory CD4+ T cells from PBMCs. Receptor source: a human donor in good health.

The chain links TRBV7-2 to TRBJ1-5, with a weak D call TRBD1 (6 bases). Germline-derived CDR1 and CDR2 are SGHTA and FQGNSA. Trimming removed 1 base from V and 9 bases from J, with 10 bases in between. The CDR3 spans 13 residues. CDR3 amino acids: CASSLVGGPPQHF. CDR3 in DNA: TGTGCCAGCAGCTTAGTAGGGGGGCCGCCCCAGCATTTT. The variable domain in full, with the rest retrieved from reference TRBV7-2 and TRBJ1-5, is GAGVSQSPSNKVTEKGKDVELRCDPISGHTALYWYRQSLGQGLEFLIYFQGNSAPDKSGLPSDRFSAERTGGSVSTLTIQRTQQEDSAVYLCASSLVGGPPQHFGDGTRLSIL.

CDR3 loop: CASSYRTGEFEQYF. In DNA form, the CDR3 reads TGTGCCAGCAGCTATCGGACAGGGGAATTCGAGCAGTACTTC. The chain recombines TRBV7-2 with TRBJ2-7; 9 nucleotides agree with TRBD1. The J segment lost 6 bases and the V segment lost 4 bases, leaving 7 bases of the junction unmatched. The CDR3 sequence is 14 residues long. Germline-derived CDR1 and CDR2 are SGHTA and FQGNSA.

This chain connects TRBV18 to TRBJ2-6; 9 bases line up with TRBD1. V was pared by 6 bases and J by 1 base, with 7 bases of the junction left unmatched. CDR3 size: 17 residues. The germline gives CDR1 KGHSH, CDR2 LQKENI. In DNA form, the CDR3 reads TGTGCCAGCTCCGATCAACAGGGGGCATCTGGGGCCAACGTCCTGACTTTC. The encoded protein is CASSDQQGASGANVLTF.

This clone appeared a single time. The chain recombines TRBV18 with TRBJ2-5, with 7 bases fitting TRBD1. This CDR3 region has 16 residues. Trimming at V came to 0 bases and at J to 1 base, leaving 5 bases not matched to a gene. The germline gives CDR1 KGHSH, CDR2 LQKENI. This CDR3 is CASSPPYQGVQETQYF. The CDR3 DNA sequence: TGTGCCAGCTCACCACCGTACCAGGGGGTCCAAGAGACCCAGTACTTC.

Written as DNA, the CDR3 is TGCGCCAGCAGCTTGATCTCTGGGACAGGGTCTGAAAAACTGTTTTTT. It translates to CASSLISGTGSEKLFF. The gene calls are TRBV5-1 and TRBJ1-4; 9 bases fit TRBD1. Per germline, CDR1 SGHRS and CDR2 YFSETQ. The CDR3 is 16 residues long. V lost 1 base, J lost 7 bases, and 8 bases stayed unmatched.

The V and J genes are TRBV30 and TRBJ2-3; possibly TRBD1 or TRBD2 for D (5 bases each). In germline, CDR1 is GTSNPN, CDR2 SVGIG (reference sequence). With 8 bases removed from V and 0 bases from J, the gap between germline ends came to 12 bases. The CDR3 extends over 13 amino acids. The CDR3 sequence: CATTGPSTDTQYF. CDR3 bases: TGTGCCACTACGGGGCCTAGCACAGATACGCAGTATTTT.

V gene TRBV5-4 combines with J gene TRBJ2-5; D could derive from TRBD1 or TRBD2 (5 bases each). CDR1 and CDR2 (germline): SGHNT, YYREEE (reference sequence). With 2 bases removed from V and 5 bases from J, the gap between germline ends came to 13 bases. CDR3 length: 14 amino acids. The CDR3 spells CASSFGSEGETQYF. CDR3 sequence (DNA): TGTGCCAGCAGCTTCGGATCCGAGGGGGAGACCCAGTACTTC.

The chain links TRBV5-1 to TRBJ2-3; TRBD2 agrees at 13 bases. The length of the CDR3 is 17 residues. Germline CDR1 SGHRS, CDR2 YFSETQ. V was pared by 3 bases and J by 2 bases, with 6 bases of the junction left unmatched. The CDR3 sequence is CASSYRLAGGATDTQYF. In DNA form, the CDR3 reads TGCGCCAGCAGCTATCGACTAGCGGGGGGAGCCACAGATACGCAGTATTTT.

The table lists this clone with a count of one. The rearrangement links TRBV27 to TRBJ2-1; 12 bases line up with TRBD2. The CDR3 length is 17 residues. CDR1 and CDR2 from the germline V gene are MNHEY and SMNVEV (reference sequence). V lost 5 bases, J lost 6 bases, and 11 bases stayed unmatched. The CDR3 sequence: CASSPKRGLAGTNEQFF. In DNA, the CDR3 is TGTGCCAGCAGTCCGAAGCGGGGACTAGCGGGCACCAATGAGCAGTTCTTC.

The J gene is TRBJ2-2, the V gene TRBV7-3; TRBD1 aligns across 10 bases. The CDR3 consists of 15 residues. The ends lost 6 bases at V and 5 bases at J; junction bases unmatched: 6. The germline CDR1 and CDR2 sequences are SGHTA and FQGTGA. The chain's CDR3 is CASSKGTGDTGELFF. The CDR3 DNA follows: TGTGCCAGCAGTAAAGGGACAGGGGATACCGGGGAGCTGTTTTTT.

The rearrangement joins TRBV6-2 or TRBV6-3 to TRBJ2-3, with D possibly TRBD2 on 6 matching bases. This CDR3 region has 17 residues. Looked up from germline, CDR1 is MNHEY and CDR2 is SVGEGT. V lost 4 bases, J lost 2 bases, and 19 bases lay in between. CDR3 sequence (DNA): TGTGCCAGCAGTTCCTCCCTGGGACTTCCCCCCACAGATACGCAGTATTTT. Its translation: CASSSSLGLPPTDTQYF.

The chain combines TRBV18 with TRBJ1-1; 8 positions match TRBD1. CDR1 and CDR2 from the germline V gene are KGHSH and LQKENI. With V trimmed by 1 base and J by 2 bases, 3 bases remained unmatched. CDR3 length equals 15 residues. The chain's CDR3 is CASSPQGTGNTEAFF. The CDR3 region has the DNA TGTGCCAGCTCACCACAAGGGACAGGTAACACTGAAGCTTTCTTT.

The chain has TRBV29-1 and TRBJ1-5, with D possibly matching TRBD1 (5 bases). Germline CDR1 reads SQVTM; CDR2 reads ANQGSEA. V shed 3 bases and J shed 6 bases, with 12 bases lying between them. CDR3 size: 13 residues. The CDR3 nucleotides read TGCAGCGTTGAGAGCGGGGCTGGTCAGCCCCAGCATTTT. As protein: CSVESGAGQPQHF.

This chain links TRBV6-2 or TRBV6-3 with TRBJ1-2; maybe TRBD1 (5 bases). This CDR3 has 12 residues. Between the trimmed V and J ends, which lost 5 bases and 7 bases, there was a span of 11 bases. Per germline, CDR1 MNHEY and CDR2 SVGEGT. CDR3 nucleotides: TGTGCCAGCAGTCTCACAGGTTTTGGCTACACCTTC. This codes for CASSLTGFGYTF.

CDR3 amino acids: CASSLVRSGANVLTF. In DNA form, the CDR3 reads TGCGCCAGCAGCTTGGTCCGGAGTGGGGCCAACGTCCTGACTTTC. The V call is TRBV5-1, the J call TRBJ2-6, with no clear D. This CDR3 has 15 residues. Germline V gives CDR1 SGHRS, CDR2 YFSETQ. V lost 0 bases and J lost 3, with 7 bases in between.

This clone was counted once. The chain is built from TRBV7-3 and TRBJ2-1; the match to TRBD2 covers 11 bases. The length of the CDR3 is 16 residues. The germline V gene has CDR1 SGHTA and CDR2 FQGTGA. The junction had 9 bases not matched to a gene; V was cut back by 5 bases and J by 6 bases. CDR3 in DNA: TGTGCCAGCAGCCAGGAGCCTAGCGGGGGGACCAATGAGCAGTTCTTC. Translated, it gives CASSQEPSGGTNEQFF.

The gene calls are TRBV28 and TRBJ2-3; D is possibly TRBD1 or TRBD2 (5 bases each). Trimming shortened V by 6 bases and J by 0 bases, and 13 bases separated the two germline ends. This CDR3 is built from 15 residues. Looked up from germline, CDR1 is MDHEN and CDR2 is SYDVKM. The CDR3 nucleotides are TGTGCCAGCAGGGGCAGAGGGGCGAGCACAGATACGCAGTATTTT. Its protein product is CASRGRGASTDTQYF.

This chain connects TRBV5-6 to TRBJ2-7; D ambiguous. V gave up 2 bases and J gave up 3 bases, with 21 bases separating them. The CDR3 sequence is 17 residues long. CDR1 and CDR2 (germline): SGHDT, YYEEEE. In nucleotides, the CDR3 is TGTGCCAGCAGCTTAGTAGGTGTAGGAAAACCTTTCTACGAGCAGTACTTC. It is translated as CASSLVGVGKPFYEQYF.

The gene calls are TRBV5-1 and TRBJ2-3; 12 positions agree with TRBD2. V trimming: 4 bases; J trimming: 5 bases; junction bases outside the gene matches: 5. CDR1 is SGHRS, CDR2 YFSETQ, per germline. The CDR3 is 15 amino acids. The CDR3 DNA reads TGCGCCAGCAGCGAACTAGCGGGAGGCGGAGATACGCAGTATTTT. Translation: CASSELAGGGDTQYF.

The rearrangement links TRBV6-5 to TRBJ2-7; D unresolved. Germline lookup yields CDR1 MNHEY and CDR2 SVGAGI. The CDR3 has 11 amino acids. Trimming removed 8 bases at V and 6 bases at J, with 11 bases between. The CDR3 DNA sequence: TGTGCCAGCTCGTCGTTTGGCGAGCAGTACTTC. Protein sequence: CASSSFGEQYF.

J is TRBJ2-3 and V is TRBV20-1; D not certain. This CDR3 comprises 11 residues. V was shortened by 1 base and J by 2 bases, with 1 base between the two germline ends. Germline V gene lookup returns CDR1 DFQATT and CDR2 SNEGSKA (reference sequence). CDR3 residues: CSARVTDTQYF. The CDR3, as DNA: TGCAGTGCTAGAGTCACAGATACGCAGTATTTT.

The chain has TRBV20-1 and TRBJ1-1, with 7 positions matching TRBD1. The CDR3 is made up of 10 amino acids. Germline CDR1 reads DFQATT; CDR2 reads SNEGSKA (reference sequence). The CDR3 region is CTTGKFEAFF. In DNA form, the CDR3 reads TGCACGACAGGGAAATTTGAAGCTTTCTTT.

CDR3 sequence reads: CASSSRGRHSTDTQYF. In nucleotides, the CDR3 is TGTGCCAGCAGCTCACGGGGAAGGCATAGCACAGATACGCAGTATTTT. The rearrangement links TRBV6-2 or TRBV6-3 to TRBJ2-3, with D possibly matching TRBD2 (5 bases). CDR3 length: 16 amino acids. Germline CDR1 and CDR2: MNHEY and SVGEGT. V lost 6 bases, J lost 0 bases, and 16 bases lay in between.

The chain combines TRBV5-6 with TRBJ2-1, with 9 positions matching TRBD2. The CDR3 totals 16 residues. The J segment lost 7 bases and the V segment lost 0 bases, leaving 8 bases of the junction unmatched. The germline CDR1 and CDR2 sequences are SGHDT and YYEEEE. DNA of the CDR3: TGTGCCAGCAGCTTGGTCGCTAGCGGGATGAAGAATGAGCAGTTCTTC. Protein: CASSLVASGMKNEQFF.

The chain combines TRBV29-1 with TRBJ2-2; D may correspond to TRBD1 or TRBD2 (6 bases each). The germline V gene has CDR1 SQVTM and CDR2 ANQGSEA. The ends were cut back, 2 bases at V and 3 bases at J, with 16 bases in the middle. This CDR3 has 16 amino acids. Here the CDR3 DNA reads TGCAGCGTTGAATTGGGGGGCCGGCCGCACACCGGGGAGCTGTTTTTT. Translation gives CSVELGGRPHTGELFF.

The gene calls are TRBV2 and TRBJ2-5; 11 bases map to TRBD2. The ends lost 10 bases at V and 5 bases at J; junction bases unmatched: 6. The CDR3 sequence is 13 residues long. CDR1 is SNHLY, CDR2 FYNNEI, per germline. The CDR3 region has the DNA TGTGCCACCCAACTAGCGGGAGCTGAGACCCAGTACTTC. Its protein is CATQLAGAETQYF.

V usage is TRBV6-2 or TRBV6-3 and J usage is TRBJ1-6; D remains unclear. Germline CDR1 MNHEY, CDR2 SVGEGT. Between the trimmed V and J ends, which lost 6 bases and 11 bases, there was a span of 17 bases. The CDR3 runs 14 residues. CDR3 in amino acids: CASSPLSGEAPLHF. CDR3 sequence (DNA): TGTGCCAGCAGCCCCCTAAGCGGCGAGGCACCCCTCCACTTT.